These 5 T cell receptor beta chains originate from one sample sequenced in a study of Ad26.COV2.S vaccination and SARS-CoV-2 variants. Treatment meaning: over 15 received Ad26.COV2.S at low or high dose, single or two shots; 5 received placebo; per-sample allocation not given. On day 63 after the first injection, vaccine and placebo recipients gave samples. The protocol was immunoSEQ multiplex PCR, while the TCRdb copy is restricted to in-frame clones and leaves out a portion. The sample holds over 450,000 clones, approximately 90% seen once. Sequencing used peripheral blood, obtained in a trial of Ad26.COV2.S vaccine versus placebo. The receptors were gathered from a person between 18 and 59 years old who received the Ad26.COV2.S COVID-19 vaccine or a placebo.

The rearrangement joins TRBV5-4 to TRBJ1-2; no clear D gene. Trimming took 0 bases from V and 7 from J, leaving 16 bases between them. The CDR3 runs to 15 residues. Germline lookup yields CDR1 SGHNT and CDR2 YYREEE (reference sequence). The CDR3 region is CASSLGTSTYRGYTF. The DNA for the CDR3 is TGTGCCAGCAGCTTGGGAACTTCCACATACCGTGGCTACACCTTC. Full variable domain (rest looked up from reference TRBV5-4 and TRBJ1-2): ETGVTQSPTHLIKTRGQQVTLRCSSQSGHNTVSWYQQALGQGPQFIFQYYREEENGRGNFPPRFSGLQFPNYSSELNVNALELDDSALYLCASSLGTSTYRGYTFGSGTRLTVV.

This chain connects TRBV28 to TRBJ1-5, with unresolved D. This CDR3 region has 15 residues. Germline V lookup: CDR1 MDHEN, CDR2 SYDVKM. V was pared by 2 bases and J by 3 bases, with 11 bases between. The CDR3: CASSLVGRNNQPQHF. The CDR3 DNA reads as TGTGCCAGCAGTTTAGTAGGGAGGAACAATCAGCCCCAGCATTTT. The whole variable domain, filled in from reference TRBV28 and TRBJ1-5, reads DVKVTQSSRYLVKRTGEKVFLECVQDMDHENMFWYRQDPGLGLRLIYFSYDVKMKEKGDIPEGYSVSREKKERFSLILESASTNQTSMYLCASSLVGRNNQPQHFGDGTRLSIL.

The chain links TRBV7-2 to TRBJ2-5; no reliable D call. The CDR3 sequence is 16 residues long. With 5 bases removed from V and 4 bases from J, the gap between germline ends came to 20 bases. Germline V lookup: CDR1 SGHTA, CDR2 FQGNSA. This chain's CDR3 is CASSPRILILGETQYF. The CDR3, as DNA: TGTGCCAGCAGCCCGCGAATACTTATTCTGGGAGAGACCCAGTACTTC.

J is TRBJ2-3 and V is TRBV5-1; TRBD2 matches 10 bases. After removal of 0 bases from V and 6 bases from J, the junction contained 1 base not matched to a gene. The germline gives CDR1 SGHRS, CDR2 YFSETQ. This CDR3 comprises 14 residues. In DNA, the CDR3 is TGCGCCAGCAGCTTGGGACTAGCGGGCGATACGCAGTATTTT. Translated: CASSLGLAGDTQYF.

The CDR3 is CASTRSYNEQFF. The CDR3 DNA reads as TGTGCCAGTACTAGGTCCTACAATGAGCAGTTCTTC. This rearrangement joins TRBV28 to TRBJ2-1, with D tentatively TRBD2 (5 bases). V lost 9 bases and J lost 1, with 7 bases in between. Per the germline V gene, CDR1 is MDHEN and CDR2 is SYDVKM. This CDR3 has 12 amino acids.